This T cell receptor (beta chain) was documented in a study of T cell clonotyping in hematopoietic cell transplantation. Findings and limits, study-wide: Recipient TCR diversity dropped after transplant; expanded clonotypes rose from day 30 to 180.

V was clipped by 5 bases and J by 0 bases; unmatched bases: 3. The CDR3 runs to 15 residues. Germline V gives CDR1 MNHNY, CDR2 SVGAGI (reference sequence). Details on this clone: The antigen is unknown.

The time point was: recipient sample about 28 days before transplant, after cytoreduction. Libraries were prepared by immunoSEQ multiplex PCR; TCRdb keeps only in-frame clonotypes and omits some of them. Among around 15,000 clones, 93% were seen once, and the ten largest hold approximately 2%. The sample was peripheral blood mononuclear cells, taken before stem cell transplant. This clonotype was obtained from a man aged 18 to 29 with biphenotypic leukemia. Some clones in this sample may be carry-over from other donors' samples. The chain recombines TRBV6-6 with TRBJ2-7; 11 positions agree with TRBD2. The CDR3 coding sequence is TGTGCCAGCAGTCTGACTAGCGGGGCCTCCTACGAGCAGTACTTC. It is translated as CASSLTSGASYEQYF.